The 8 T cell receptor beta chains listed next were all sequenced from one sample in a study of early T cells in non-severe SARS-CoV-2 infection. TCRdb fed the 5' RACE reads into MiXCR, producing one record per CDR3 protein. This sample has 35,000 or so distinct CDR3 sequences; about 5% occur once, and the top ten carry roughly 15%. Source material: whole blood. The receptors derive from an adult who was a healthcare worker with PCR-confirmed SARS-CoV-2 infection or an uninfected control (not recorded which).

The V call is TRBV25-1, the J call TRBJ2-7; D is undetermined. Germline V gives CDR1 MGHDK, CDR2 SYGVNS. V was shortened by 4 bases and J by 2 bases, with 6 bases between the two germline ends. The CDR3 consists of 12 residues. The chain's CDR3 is CASSGGTYEQYF. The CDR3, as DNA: TGTGCCAGCAGTGGGGGTACCTACGAGCAGTACTTC.

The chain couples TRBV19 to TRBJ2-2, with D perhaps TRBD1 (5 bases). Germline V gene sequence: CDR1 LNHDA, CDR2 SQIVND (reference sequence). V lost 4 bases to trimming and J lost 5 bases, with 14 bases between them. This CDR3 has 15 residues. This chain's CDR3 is CASSNPGHRTGELFF. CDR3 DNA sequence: TGTGCCAGTAGTAACCCTGGACACCGTACCGGGGAGCTGTTTTTT. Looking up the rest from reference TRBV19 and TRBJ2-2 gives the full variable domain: DGGITQSPKYLFRKEGQNVTLSCEQNLNHDAMYWYRQDPGQGLRLIYYSQIVNDFQKGDIAEGYSVSREKKESFPLTVTSAQKNPTAFYLCASSNPGHRTGELFFGEGSRLTVL.

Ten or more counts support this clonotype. CDR3 nucleotides: TGTGCCATCAGTGAGTCAGGCGACGCTAACTATGGCTACACCTTC. Its translation is CAISESGDANYGYTF. J is TRBJ1-2 and V is TRBV10-3; D not resolved. Germline V gene sequence: CDR1 ENHRY, CDR2 SYGVKD. This CDR3 spans 15 amino acids. With 0 bases removed from V and 0 bases from J, the gap between germline ends came to 8 bases.

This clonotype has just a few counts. For the CDR3, the DNA is TGTGCCAGCAGTTTAGGGAGTGGCACTGAAGCTTTCTTT. This translates into CASSLGSGTEAFF. The chain combines TRBV12-3 or TRBV12-4 with TRBJ1-1; D is unresolved. The CDR3 totals 13 residues. V was shortened by 1 base and J by 4 bases, with 7 bases between the two germline ends.

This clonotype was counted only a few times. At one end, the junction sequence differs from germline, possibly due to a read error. The CDR3 reads CASSPVQGLLTF. The CDR3 nucleotides read TGTGCCAGCAGCCCGGTTCAGGGTTTGCTAACTTTC. V gene TRBV28 combines with J gene TRBJ2-7; TRBD1 is a possible D gene (5 bases). This CDR3 has 12 residues. Looked up from germline, CDR1 is MDHEN and CDR2 is SYDVKM. The full variable domain, rest sourced from reference TRBV28 and TRBJ2-7, is DVKVTQSSRYLVKRTGEKVFLECVQDMDHENMFWYRQDPGLGLRLIYFSYDVKMKEKGDIPEGYSVSREKKERFSLILESASTNQTSMYLCASSPVQGLLTFGPGTRLTVT.

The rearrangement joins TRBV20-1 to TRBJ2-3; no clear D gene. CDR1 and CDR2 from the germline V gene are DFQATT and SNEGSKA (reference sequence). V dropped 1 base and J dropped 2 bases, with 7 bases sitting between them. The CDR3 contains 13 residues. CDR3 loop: CSARVGFTDTQYF. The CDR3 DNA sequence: TGCAGTGCTAGAGTGGGCTTCACAGATACGCAGTATTTT.

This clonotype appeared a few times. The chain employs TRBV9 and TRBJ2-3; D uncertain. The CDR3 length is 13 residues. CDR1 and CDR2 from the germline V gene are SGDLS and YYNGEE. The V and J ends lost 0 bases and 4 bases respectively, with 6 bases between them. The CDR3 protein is CASSVGAADTQYF. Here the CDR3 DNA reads TGTGCCAGCAGCGTAGGGGCGGCAGATACGCAGTATTTT.

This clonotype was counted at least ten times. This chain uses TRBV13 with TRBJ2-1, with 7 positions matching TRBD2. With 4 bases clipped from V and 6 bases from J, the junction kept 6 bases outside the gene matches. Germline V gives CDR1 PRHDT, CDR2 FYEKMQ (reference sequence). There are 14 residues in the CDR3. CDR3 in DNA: TGTGCCAGCAGCTCCCTTCGGGGGGTCAATGAGCAGTTCTTC. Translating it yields CASSSLRGVNEQFF.